This T cell receptor (beta chain) was retrieved from a study of blood T cell repertoires in COVID-19 (dated by TCRdb to 2019 to 2021). For the wider study: ImmuneRACE Cohort 3 recovered participants were defined by two consecutive negative NP/OP PCR tests, healthcare professional clearance, or symptom resolution. Samples came from the ongoing ImmuneRACE study (first 160 participants) plus 1,254 subjects from 6 global collaborators. The collaborator samples originated in the United States, Italy and Spain and spanned the acute and convalescent phases of COVID-19. Where available, HLA class I and class II types were obtained from metadata supplied by the sample provider rather than from assay-based typing. The material from the prospective study consisted of cDNA or gDNA derived from T cells, B-cell-depleted T cells, or PBMCs. Subjects who had been exposed to COVID-19, were actively infected with it, or had recovered from it provided the deeply sampled blood TCRbeta repertoires that made up the dataset. The repertoires were released in a freely available public database meant as a resource for research on the immune response to SARS-CoV-2. Nearly every sample came with metadata listing a de-identified subject ID, COVID-19 status, age in years and sex. Overall results and qualifications from the work: Clinical and demographic metadata were provided uncurated, with the amount varying by source and participant.

TCRbeta CDR3 regions were amplified from genomic DNA using the immunoSEQ Assay, a bias-controlled multiplex PCR. As for the authors' bioinformatics: The number of nucleated cells in each sample was estimated from the amplification of reference gene primers within the assay. To quantify the absolute abundance of each unique TCRbeta CDR3 rearrangement, sequence reads were collapsed and filtered. For each sample, productive Simpson clonality was calculated as the square root of Simpson's diversity index over productive rearrangements. TCRdb provides this immuneACCESS table in a form limited to in-frame rearrangements. Some clones are lacking; in checked studies, under half of them reflect an unresolved V gene, and why the rest are absent is not known. D and trimming come from the DNA, and the V and J calls and clone size come from that table. For this sample there are 200,000 to 250,000 clones; 85% to 90% appear just once. Clones ranked in the top ten supply over 3% of the sample.

A remark on this clone: The antigen it recognizes is unknown. Per-base qualities were not stored, and no clone one base away is much larger.

Participants in the prospective study were aged roughly 18 to 89 years, lived in 20 to 30 United States geographic areas, and enrolled through a virtual design. Cohort assignment in the prospective study relied on participant-reported clinical history from a screening survey and a study questionnaire. In the prospective study, whole blood, serum and a nasopharyngeal or oropharyngeal swab were collected from each participant by mobile phlebotomists. Over an approximately 2-month period, participants in the prospective study had the option of providing additional blood draws and questionnaires. Before DNA extraction, prospective study blood samples were shipped either frozen or at room temperature. Taken from cysteine to phenylalanine, the CDR3 has 15 residues. CDR3 DNA is the only sequence kept; it has 45 bases, read in frame from the first base. CDR1 and CDR2 are read off the germline V gene as SGHRS and YFSETQ. V lost 1 base and J lost 5 bases; the stretch between them is 15 bases long.

The sequence links TRBV5-1 to TRBJ1-2, with the D gene not clear enough to name. The sequenced sample consisted of PBMCs or T cells enriched from blood (not recorded which). The sequence derives from a woman aged 45-65 years in a cohort exposed to, infected with or recovered from COVID-19 (not recorded which). The nucleotide sequence is given as TGCGCCAGCAGCTTGAATGGCAACCCCAGTTATGGCTACACCTTC. This sequence encodes CASSLNGNPSYGYTF.